This T cell receptor beta chain was captured by sequencing in a study of blood T cells in healthy people across ages. PCR was performed a second time for about 7 to 12 cycles using a sample-barcoded 5' primer and a J-beta primer mix. With 12 random nucleotides, a template-switch adaptor tagged each individual cDNA molecule. CDR3-containing paired-end reads numbered at least 2.5 million in each sample. TCRdb re-derived calls from the 5' RACE reads in MiXCR, one entry per CDR3 protein. The sample consists of 700,000 or so distinct CDR3 sequences, about 24% of them appearing once. Drawn from each donor were roughly 10 milliliters of peripheral blood. Each sample yielded at least 5.5 micrograms of PBMC total RNA. Looked up from germline, CDR1 is SQVTM and CDR2 is ANQGSEA. The V gene lost 7 bases and the J gene lost 4 bases, with 14 bases spanning the gap. The CDR3 loop spans 13 amino acids.

The sample comprised blood. This sequence was found in a man aged 65 to 79 in good health. The chain employs TRBV29-1 and TRBJ2-1; either TRBD1 or TRBD2 may fit D (5 bases each). The CDR3: CSGDGSTYNEQFF. The CDR3 bases are TGCAGCGGGGACGGGTCTACTTACAATGAGCAGTTCTTC.